This TCR beta chain was sequenced in a study of somatic mutations in cytotoxic T cells in rheumatoid arthritis (dated by TCRdb to about 2017). Regarding the complete study: Some T-cell populations stained with V beta antibodies were sorted by flow on a FACSAria II or Sony SH800 to nearly 100% purity, with sorted V beta1+ cells additionally subjected to TCRB sequencing. The study asked whether expanded CD8+ T-cell clones in newly diagnosed, untreated rheumatoid arthritis carry somatic mutations, and used TCRB deep sequencing to characterize clonality. TCRB deep sequencing covered 50 to 75 patients with rheumatoid arthritis along with around 22 healthy controls. Median age was essentially the same in the patient group and the control group. General study outcomes and caveats: The slight underrepresentation of TRBV07 in patients was not corrected for multiple comparisons. There was no significant difference in CD8+ T-cell clonality between rheumatoid arthritis patients and age-matched healthy controls. The antigen targets of the expanded CD8+ clones were unknown, and absence from virus-specific databases did not rule out viral specificity. Healthy controls showed no age-related increase in CD8+ clonality, whereas patients did (Spearman r ≈ 0.49). The largest CD8+ clone made up more than 20% of CD8+ cells in about an eighth of the roughly 60 patients, and blood and synovial fluid shared several identical CD8+ TCRB sequences.

Taking its sample share into account, this clone is medium-sized (0.01 to 0.1%). This clone's antigen is unknown. The sample holds no much larger clone one base away, and base qualities are not on file. Sequencing of TCRB CDR3 was done on genomic DNA with the immunoSEQ assay. The paper's data handling went like this. Analyses were restricted to productive TCRB rearrangements. Clonality was expressed as a Shannon entropy-based productive clonality index, with each clone defined by a unique TCRB CDR3 sequence. To calculate repertoire overlap between two samples, the template counts of each clone were considered relative to each sample's total templates. Flow cytometry-measured V-gene usage correlated with V-gene usage from TCRB sequencing, with a Spearman r of less than 0.65. TCRdb provides this immuneACCESS table in a form limited to in-frame rearrangements. Some clones are lacking; in checked studies, under half of them reflect an unresolved V gene, and why the rest are absent is not known. D and trimming were read from the DNA, whereas the V and J calls and clone size are those reported in that table. The sample profile shows 18,000 or so clones; roughly 70% of them were found once. The ten largest make up about 20% of the sample.

According to the germline V gene, CDR1 reads MGHDK and CDR2 reads SYGVNS. V loses 2 bases of germline sequence and J loses 6 bases, and the interval between the two ends is 16 bases. Inclusive of the bounding cysteine and phenylalanine, the CDR3 is 15 residues long. Only CDR3 DNA remains: 45 bases, in frame from the first base. Healthy controls were fewer than 25 blood donors whose buffy coats were used, with a median age of about 56 years (range about 21-80) and about 55% female. Positive magnetic bead selection on an AutoMACS was used to isolate CD4+ and CD8+ cells, with flow cytometry used to check purity. Peripheral blood mononuclear cells were isolated by Ficoll-Paque PLUS density gradient separation. DNA from CD4-enriched, CD8-enriched or PBMC samples was extracted using Nucleospin Tissue or Tissue XS kits and then quantified on a Qubit 2.0 fluorometer.

The clonotype originates from a woman aged 55-70 years in good health. Sequencing used CD8+ T cells sorted from blood. The rearranged chain carries TRBV25-1 and TRBJ1-1; the D gene assignment is ambiguous. Here is the DNA: TGTGCCAGCAGTGAAGGATTATTCTTCCCCTCTGAAGCTTTCTTT. Its protein is CASSEGLFFPSEAFF.